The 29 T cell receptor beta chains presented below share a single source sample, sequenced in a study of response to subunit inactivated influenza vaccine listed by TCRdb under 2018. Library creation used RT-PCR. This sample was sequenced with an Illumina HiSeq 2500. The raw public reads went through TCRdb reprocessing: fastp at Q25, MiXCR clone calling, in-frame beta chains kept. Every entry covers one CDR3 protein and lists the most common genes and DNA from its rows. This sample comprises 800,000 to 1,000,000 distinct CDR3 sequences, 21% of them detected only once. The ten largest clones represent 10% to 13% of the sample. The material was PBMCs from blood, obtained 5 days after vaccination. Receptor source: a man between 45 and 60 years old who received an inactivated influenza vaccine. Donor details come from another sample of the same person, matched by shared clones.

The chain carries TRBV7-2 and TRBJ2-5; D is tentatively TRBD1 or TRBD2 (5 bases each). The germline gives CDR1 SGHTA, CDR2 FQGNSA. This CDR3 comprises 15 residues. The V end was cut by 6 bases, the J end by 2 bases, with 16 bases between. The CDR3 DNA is TGTGCCAGCAGACGGATATCGGGACGGCAAGAGACCCAGTACTTC. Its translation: CASRRISGRQETQYF.

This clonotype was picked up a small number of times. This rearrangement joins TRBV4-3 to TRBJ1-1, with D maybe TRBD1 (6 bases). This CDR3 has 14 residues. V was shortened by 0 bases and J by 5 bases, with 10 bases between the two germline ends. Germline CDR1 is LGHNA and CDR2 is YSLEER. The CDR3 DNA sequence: TGCGCCAGCAGCCAAGATCCGACAGGAACTGAAGCTTTCTTT. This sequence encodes CASSQDPTGTEAFF.

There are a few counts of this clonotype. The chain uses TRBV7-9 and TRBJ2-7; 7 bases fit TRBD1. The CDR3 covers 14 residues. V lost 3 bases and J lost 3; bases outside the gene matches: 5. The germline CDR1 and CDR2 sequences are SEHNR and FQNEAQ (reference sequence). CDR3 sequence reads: CASSFDRAYYEQYF. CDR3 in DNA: TGTGCCAGCAGCTTCGACAGGGCCTACTACGAGCAGTACTTC.

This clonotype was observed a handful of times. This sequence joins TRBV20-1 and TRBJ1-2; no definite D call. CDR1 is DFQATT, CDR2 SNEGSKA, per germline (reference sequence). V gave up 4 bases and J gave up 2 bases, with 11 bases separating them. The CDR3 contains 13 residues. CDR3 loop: CSANKETNYGYTF. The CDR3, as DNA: TGCAGTGCTAACAAGGAGACAAACTATGGCTACACCTTC.

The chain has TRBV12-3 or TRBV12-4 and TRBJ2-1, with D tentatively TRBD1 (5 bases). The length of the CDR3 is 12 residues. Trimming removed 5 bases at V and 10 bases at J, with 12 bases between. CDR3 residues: CASSLGQMEQFF. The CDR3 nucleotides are TGTGCCAGCAGTCTCGGACAAATGGAGCAGTTCTTC.

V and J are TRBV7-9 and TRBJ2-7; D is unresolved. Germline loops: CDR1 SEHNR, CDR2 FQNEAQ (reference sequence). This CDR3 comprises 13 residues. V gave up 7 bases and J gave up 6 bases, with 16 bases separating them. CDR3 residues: CASNPVGVVEQYF. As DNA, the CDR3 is TGTGCCAGCAACCCTGTTGGCGTTGTCGAGCAGTACTTC.

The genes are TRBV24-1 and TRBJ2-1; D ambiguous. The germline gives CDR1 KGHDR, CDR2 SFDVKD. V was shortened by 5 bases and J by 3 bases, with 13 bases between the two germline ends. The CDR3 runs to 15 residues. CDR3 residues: CATSANLVGYNEQFF. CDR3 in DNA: TGTGCCACCAGTGCGAACCTAGTGGGCTACAATGAGCAGTTCTTC.

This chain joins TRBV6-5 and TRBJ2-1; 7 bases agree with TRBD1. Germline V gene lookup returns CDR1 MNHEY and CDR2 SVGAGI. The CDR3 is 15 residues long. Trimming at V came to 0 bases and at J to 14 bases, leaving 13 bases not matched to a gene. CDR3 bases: TGTGCCAGCAGTTACTCGCTGGGACAGTTGGGATTTGAGTTCTTC. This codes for CASSYSLGQLGFEFF.

The CDR3 nucleotides are TGCAGTGCTAGAGATTCCCTAGCGGGATTGAGTACGCAGTATTTT. Translation gives CSARDSLAGLSTQYF. The V call is TRBV20-1, the J call TRBJ2-3; 9 bases align to TRBD2. Unmatched junction bases numbered 9, after V lost 0 bases and J lost 8 bases. Germline CDR1 and CDR2: DFQATT and SNEGSKA (reference sequence). CDR3 length: 15 amino acids.

The CDR3: CAISEGRSSGGNQPQHF. CDR3 sequence (DNA): TGTGCCATCAGTGAAGGCAGAAGTTCGGGAGGCAATCAGCCCCAGCATTTT. The chain uses TRBV10-3 and TRBJ1-5; D is unclear. In germline, CDR1 is ENHRY, CDR2 SYGVKD. This CDR3 has 17 residues. V lost 3 bases and J lost 2, with 17 bases in between.

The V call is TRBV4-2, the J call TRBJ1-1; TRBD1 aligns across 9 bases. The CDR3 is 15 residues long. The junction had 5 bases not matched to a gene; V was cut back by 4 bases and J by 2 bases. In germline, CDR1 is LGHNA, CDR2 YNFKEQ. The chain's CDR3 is CASSPGTGFNTEAFF. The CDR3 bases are TGTGCCAGCAGCCCAGGGACAGGGTTTAACACTGAAGCTTTCTTT.

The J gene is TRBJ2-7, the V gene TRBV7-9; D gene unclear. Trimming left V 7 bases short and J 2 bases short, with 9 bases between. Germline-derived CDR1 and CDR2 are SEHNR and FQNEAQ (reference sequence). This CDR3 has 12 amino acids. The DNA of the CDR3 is TGTGCCAGCAAAGACGGACCCTACGAGCAGTACTTC. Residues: CASKDGPYEQYF.

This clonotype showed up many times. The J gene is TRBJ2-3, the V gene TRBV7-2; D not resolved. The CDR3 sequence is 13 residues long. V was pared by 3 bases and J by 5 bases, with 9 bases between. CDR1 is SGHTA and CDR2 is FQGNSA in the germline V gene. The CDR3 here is CASSLSRLDTQYF. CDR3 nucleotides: TGTGCCAGCAGCTTGTCGCGATTAGATACGCAGTATTTT.

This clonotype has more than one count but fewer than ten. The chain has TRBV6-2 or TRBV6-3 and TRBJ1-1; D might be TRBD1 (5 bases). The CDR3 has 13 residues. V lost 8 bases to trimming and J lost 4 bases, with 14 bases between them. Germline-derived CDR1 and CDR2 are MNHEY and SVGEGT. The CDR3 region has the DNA TGTGCCAGCGCCCCGGGACTCTTCACTGAAGCTTTCTTT. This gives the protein CASAPGLFTEAFF.

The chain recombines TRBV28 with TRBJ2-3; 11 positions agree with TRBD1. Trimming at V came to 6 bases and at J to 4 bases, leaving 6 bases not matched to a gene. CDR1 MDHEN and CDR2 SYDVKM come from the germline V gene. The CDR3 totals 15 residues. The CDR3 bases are TGTGCCAGCAGCGTGGGACAGGGGGTGGCAGATACGCAGTATTTT. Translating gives CASSVGQGVADTQYF.

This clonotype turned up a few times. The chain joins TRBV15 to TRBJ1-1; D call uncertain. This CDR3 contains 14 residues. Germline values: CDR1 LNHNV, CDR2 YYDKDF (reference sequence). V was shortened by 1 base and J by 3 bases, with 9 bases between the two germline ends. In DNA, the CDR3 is TGTGCCACCAGCAGAGGCGGGAAGCACACTGAAGCTTTCTTT. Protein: CATSRGGKHTEAFF.

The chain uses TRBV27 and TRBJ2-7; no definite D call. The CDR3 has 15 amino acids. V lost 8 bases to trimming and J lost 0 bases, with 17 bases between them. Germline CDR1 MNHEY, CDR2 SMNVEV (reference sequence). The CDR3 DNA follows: TGTGCCAGCCGTAGCCATTATGAATACTCCTACGAGCAGTACTTC. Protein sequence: CASRSHYEYSYEQYF.

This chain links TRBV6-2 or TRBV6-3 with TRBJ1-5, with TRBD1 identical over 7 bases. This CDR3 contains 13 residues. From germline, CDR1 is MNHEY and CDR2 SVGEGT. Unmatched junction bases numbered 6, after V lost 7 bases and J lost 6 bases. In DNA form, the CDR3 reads TGTGCCAGCACTGACAGGGAGAGTCAGCCCCAGCATTTT. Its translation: CASTDRESQPQHF.

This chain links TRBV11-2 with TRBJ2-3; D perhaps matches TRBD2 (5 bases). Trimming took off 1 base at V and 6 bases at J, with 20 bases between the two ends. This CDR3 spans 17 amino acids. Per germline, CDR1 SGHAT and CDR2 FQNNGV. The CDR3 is CASSLGASPHGLDTQYF. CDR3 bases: TGTGCCAGCAGCTTAGGTGCTAGCCCCCACGGGTTGGATACGCAGTATTTT.

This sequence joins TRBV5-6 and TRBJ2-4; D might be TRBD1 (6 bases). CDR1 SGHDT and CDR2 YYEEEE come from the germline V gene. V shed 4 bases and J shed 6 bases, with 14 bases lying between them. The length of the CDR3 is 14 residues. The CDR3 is CASSQEQGVNIQYF. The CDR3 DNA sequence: TGTGCCAGCAGCCAGGAACAGGGAGTAAACATTCAGTACTTC.

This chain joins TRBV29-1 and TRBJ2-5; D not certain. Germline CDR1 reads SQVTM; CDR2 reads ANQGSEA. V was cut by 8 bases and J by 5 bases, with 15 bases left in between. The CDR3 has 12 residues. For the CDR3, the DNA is TGCAGCTCGCTAACTAACTCGGAGACCCAGTACTTC. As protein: CSSLTNSETQYF.

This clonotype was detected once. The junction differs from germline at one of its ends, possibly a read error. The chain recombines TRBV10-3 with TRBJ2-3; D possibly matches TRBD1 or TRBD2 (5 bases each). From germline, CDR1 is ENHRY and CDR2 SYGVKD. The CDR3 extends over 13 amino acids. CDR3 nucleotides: TGTGCCATCAGGGAGTCGACGGGGCAGACGCAGTATTTT. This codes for CAIRESTGQTQYF.

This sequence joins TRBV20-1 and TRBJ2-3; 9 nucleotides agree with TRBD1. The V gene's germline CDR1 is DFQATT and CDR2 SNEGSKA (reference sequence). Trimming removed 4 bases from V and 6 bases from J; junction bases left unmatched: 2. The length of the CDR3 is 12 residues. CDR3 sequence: CSANRGPDTQYF. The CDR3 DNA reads TGCAGTGCTAACAGGGGGCCCGATACGCAGTATTTT.

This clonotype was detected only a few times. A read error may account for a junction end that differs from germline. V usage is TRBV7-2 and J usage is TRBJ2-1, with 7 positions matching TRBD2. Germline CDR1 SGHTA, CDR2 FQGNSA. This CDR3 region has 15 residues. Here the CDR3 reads CASSLSTGGYSEQFF. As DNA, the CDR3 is TGTGCCAGCAGCTTATCGACGGGAGGCTACAGTGAGCAGTTCTTC.

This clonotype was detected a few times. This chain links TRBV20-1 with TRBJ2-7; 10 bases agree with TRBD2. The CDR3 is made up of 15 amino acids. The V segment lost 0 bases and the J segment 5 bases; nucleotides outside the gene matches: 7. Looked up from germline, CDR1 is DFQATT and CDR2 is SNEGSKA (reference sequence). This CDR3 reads CSARDVLAGAHEQYF. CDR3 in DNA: TGCAGTGCTAGAGATGTGCTAGCGGGAGCCCACGAGCAGTACTTC.

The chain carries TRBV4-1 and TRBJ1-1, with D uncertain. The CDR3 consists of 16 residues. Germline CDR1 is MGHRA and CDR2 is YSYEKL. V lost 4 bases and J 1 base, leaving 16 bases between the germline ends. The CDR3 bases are TGCGCCAGCAGCCCGGGATTGGGCGGCCCGAACACTGAAGCTTTCTTT. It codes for CASSPGLGGPNTEAFF.

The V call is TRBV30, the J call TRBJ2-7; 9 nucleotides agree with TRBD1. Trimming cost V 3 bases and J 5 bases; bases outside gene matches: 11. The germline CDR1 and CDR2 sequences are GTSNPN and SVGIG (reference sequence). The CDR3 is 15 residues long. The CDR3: CAWSTPGTGLDEQYF. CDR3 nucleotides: TGTGCCTGGAGCACCCCAGGGACAGGGCTTGACGAGCAGTACTTC. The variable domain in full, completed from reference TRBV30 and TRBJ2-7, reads SQTIHQWPATLVQPVGSPLSLECTVEGTSNPNLYWYRQAAGRGLQLLFYSVGIGQISSEVPQNLSASRPQDRQFILSSKKLLLSDSGFYLCAWSTPGTGLDEQYFGPGTRLTVT.

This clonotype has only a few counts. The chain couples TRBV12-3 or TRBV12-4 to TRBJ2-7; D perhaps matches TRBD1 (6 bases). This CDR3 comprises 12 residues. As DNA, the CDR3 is TGTGCAGCTGGACAGCAGCCGGACGAGCAGTACTTC. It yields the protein CAAGQQPDEQYF.

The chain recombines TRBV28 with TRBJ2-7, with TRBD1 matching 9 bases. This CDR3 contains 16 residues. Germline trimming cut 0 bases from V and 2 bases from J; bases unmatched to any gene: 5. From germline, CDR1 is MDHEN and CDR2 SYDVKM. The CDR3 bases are TGTGCCAGCAGTTTATGGGGGGGGGACAGGGCCTACGAGCAGTACTTC. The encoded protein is CASSLWGGDRAYEQYF.